This T cell receptor beta chain is from a study of cytomegalovirus exposure and HLA in healthy donors. Turning to the study itself: Researchers found that 81% of about 400 genotyped donors fell within the Caucasian-associated ancestry cluster.

Remarks on this clone: As yet, its antigen is unknown.

This CDR3 is 15 amino acids long. The germline CDR1 and CDR2 sequences are SNHLY and FYNNEI. V was trimmed by 5 bases and J by 4 bases, leaving 15 bases between them. The PCR ran on 60 Vbeta and 13 Jbeta primers. Using immunoSEQ multiplex PCR, the repertoire was profiled, and TCRdb retains in-frame clones only, with some absent. The repertoire includes approximately 110,000 clones, around 72% of them detected once, and about 8.2% sits in the top ten. Notes on the study in general: For cytomegalovirus status, the classifier reportedly gave diagnoses with high specificity and sensitivity. Researchers reported in a later analysis that common viral pathogens appeared linked to several top clusters.

The sequence was collected from a woman between 35 and 50 years old in good health and CMV-seropositive. The specimen was PBMCs. This chain joins TRBV2 and TRBJ1-5, with D possibly TRBD1 on 5 matching bases. The CDR3 sequence: CASSYQGGVNQPQHF. CDR3 DNA: TGTGCCAGCAGTTACCAGGGAGGGGTAAATCAGCCCCAGCATTTT.